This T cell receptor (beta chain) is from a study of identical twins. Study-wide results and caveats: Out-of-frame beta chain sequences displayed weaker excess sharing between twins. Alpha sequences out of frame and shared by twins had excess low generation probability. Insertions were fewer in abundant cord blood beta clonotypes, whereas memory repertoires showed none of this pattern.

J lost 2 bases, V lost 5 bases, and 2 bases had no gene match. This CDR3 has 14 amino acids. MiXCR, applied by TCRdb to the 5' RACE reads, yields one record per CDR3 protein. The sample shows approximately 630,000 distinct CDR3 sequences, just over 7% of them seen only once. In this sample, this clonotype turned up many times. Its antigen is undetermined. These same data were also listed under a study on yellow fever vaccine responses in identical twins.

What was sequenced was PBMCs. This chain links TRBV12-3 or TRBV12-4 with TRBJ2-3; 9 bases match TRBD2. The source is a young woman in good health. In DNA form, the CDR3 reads TGTGCCAGCAGTAGACTAGCGGCCACAGATACGCAGTATTTT. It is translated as CASSRLAATDTQYF.